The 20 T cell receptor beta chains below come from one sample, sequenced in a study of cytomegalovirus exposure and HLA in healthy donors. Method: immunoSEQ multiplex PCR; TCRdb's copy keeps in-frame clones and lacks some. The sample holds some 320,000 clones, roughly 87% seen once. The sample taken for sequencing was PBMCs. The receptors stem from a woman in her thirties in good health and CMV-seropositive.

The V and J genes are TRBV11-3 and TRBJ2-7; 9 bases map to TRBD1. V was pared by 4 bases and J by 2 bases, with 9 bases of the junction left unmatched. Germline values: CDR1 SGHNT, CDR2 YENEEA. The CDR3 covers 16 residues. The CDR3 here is CASSCSGGTGTYEQYF. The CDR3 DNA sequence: TGTGCCAGCAGCTGTAGTGGAGGGACAGGGACCTACGAGCAGTACTTC.

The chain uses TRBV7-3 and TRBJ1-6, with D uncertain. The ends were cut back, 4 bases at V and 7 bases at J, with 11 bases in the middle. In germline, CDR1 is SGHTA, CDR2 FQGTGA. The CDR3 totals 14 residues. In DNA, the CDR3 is TGTGCCAGCAGCTCGGAAGCGCCAAATTCACCCCTCCACTTT. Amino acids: CASSSEAPNSPLHF.

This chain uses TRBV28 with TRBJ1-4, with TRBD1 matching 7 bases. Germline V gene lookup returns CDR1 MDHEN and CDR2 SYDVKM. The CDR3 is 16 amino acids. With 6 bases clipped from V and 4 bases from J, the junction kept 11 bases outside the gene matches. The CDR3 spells CASRPLDRAGNEKLFF. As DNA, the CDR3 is TGTGCCAGCAGACCCCTCGACAGGGCGGGTAATGAAAAACTGTTTTTT.

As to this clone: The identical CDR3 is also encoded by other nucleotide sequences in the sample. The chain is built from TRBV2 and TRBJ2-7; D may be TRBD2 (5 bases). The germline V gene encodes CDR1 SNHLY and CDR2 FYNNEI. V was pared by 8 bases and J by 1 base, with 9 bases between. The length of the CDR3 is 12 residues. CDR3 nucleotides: TGTGCCAGCCGCGGAGGTTCCTACGAGCAGTACTTC. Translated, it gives CASRGGSYEQYF.

The DNA for the CDR3 is TGTGCCAGCAGTCGCTCCGGAGGGTTGGGTCAGCCCCAGCATTTT. As protein: CASSRSGGLGQPQHF. This chain joins TRBV6-5 and TRBJ1-5; unclear D gene. The CDR3 totals 15 residues. Germline CDR1 reads MNHEY; CDR2 reads SVGAGI. V dropped 5 bases and J dropped 6 bases, with 17 bases sitting between them.

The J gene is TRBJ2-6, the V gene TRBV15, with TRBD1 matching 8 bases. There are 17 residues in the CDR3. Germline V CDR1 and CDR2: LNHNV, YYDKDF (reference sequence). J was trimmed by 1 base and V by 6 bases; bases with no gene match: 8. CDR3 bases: TGTGCCACCAGAGATCCAGGGGGCGCGTCTGGGGCCAACGTCCTGACTTTC. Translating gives CATRDPGGASGANVLTF.

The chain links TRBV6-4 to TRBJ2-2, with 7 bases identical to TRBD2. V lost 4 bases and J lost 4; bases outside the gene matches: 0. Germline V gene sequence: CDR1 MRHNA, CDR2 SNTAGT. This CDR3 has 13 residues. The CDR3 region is CASSGGSTGELFF. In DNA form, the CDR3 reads TGTGCCAGCAGTGGCGGGAGCACCGGGGAGCTGTTTTTT.

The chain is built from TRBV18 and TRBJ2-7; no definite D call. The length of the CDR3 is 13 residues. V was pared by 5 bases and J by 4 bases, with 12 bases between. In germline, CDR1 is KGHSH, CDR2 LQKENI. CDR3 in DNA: TGTGCCAGCTCAGTGGATCCACAATACGAGCAGTACTTC. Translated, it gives CASSVDPQYEQYF.

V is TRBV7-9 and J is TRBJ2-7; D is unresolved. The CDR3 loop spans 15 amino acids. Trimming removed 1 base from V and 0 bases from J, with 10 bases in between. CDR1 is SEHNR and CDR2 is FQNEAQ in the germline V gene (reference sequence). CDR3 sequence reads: CASSLGPESSYEQYF. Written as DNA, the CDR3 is TGTGCCAGCAGCTTAGGTCCGGAGAGCTCCTACGAGCAGTACTTC.

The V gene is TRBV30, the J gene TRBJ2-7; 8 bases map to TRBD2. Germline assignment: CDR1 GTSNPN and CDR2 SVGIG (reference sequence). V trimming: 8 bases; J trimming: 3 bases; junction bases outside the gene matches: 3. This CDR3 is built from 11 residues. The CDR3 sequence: CAGTSGYEQYF. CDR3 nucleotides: TGTGCCGGAACTAGCGGCTACGAGCAGTACTTC.

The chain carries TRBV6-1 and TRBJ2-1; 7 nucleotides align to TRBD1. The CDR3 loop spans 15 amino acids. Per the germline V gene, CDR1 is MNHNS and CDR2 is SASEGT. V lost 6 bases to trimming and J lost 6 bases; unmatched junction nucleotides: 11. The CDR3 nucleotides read TGTGCCAGCAGCCCCAGGCAAGACAGGGTCAATGAGCAGTTCTTC. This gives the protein CASSPRQDRVNEQFF.

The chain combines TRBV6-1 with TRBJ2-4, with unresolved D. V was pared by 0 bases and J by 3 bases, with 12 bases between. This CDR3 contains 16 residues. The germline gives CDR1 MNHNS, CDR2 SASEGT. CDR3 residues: CASSEALGRVKNIQYF. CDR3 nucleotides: TGTGCCAGCAGTGAAGCCCTAGGGCGAGTCAAAAACATTCAGTACTTC.

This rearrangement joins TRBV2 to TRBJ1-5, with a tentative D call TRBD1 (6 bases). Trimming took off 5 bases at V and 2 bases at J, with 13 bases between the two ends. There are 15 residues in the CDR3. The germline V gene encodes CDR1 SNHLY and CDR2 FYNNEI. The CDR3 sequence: CASSPGQSRNQPQHF. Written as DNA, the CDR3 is TGTGCCAGCAGTCCCGGACAGAGCCGCAATCAGCCCCAGCATTTT. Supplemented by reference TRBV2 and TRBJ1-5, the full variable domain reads EPEVTQTPSHQVTQMGQEVILRCVPISNHLYFYWYRQILGQKVEFLVSFYNNEISEKSEIFDDQFSVERPDGSNFTLKIRSTKLEDSAMYFCASSPGQSRNQPQHFGDGTRLSIL.

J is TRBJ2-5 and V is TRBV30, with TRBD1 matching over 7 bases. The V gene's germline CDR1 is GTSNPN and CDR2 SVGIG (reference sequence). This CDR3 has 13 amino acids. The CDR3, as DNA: TGTGGAGGAACAGGGGACGCAAGAGAGACCCAGTACTTC. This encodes CGGTGDARETQYF.

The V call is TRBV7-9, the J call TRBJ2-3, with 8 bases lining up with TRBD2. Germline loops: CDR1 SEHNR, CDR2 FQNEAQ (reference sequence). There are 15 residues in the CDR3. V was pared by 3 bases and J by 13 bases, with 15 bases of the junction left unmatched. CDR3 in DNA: TGTGCCAGCAGCTTTTCCGGGACTAGTGGGGAATACGAGTATTTT. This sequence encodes CASSFSGTSGEYEYF.

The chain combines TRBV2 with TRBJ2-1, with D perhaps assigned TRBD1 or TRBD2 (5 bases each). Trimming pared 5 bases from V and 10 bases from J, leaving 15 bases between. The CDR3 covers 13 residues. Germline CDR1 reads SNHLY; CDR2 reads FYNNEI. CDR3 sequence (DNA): TGTGCCAGCAGTCCATATCCAGGGAGAGAGCAGTTCTTC. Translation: CASSPYPGREQFF.

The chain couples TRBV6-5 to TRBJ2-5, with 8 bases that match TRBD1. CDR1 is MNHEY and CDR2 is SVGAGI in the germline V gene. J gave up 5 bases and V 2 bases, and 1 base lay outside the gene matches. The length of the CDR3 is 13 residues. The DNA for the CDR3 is TGTGCCAGCAGTTACCAGGGGGCGGAGACCCAGTACTTC. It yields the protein CASSYQGAETQYF.

The CDR3 sequence: CASSPGQGEFQPQHF. CDR3 sequence (DNA): TGTGCCAGCTCGCCGGGACAGGGGGAATTCCAGCCCCAGCATTTT. The V call is TRBV18, the J call TRBJ1-5; 11 positions agree with TRBD1. CDR1 is KGHSH and CDR2 is LQKENI in the germline V gene. V shed 6 bases and J 7 bases; nucleotides not matched to a gene: 8. The CDR3 is 15 residues long.

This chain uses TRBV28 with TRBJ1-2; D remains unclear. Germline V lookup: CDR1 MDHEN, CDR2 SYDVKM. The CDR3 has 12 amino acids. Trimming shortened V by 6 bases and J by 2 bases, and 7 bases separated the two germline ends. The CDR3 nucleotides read TGTGCCAGCAGACAATCAAACTATGGCTACACCTTC. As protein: CASRQSNYGYTF.

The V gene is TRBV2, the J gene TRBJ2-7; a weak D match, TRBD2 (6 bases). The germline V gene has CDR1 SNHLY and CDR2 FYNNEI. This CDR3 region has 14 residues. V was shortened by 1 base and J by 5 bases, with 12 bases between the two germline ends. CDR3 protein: CASSEEGTSNEQYF. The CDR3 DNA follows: TGTGCCAGCAGTGAAGAGGGAACTAGCAACGAGCAGTACTTC.